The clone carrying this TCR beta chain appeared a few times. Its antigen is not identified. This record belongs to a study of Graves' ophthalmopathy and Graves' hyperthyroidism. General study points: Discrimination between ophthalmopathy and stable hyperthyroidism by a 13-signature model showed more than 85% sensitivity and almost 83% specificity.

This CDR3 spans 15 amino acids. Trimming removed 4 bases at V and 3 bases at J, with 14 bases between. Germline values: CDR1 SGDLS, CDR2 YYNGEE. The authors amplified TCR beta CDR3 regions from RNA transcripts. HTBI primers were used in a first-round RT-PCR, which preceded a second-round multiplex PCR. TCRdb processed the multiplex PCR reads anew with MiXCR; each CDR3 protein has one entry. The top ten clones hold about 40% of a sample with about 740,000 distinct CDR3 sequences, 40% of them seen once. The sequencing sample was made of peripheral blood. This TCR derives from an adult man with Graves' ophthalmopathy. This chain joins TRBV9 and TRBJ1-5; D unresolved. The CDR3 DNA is TGTGCCAGCAGCCAAAACGGGCCCCCCAATCAGCCCCAGCATTTT. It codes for CASSQNGPPNQPQHF.